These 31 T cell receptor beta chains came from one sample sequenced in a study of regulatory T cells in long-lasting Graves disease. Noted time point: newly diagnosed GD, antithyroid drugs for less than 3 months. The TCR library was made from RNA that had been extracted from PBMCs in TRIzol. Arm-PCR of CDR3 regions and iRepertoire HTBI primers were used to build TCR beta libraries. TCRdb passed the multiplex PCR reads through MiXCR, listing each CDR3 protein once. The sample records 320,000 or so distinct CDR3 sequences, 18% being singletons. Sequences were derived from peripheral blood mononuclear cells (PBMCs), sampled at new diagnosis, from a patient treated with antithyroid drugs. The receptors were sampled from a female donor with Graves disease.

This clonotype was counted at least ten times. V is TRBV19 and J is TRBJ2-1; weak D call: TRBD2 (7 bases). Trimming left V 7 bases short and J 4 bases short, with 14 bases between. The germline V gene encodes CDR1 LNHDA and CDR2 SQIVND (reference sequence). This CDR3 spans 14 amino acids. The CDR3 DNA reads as TGTGCCAGTAAGAGAGGGGGGGGATACAATGAGCAGTTCTTC. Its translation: CASKRGGGYNEQFF.

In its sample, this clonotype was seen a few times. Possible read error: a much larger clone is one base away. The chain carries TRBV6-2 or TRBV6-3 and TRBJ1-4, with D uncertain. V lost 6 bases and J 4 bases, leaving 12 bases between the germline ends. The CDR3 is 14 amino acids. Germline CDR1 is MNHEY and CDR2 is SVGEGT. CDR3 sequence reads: CASRLRWDNEKLFF. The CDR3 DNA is TGTGCCAGCAGGTTGAGATGGGATAATGAAAAACTGTTTTTT.

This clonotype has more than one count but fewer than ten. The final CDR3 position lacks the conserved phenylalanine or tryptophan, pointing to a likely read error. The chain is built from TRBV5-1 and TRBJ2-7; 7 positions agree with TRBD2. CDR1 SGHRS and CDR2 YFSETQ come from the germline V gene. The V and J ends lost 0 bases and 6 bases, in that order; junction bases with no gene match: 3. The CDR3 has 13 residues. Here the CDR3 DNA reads TGCGCCAGCAGCTTGGGTAGCGGGTCCGAGCAGTACCTC. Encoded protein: CASSLGSGSEQYL.

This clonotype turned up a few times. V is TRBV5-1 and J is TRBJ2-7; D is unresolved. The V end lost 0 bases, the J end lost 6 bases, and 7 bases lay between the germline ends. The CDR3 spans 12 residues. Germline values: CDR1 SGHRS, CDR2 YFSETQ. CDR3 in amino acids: CASSLVGFEQYF. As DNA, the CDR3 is TGCGCCAGCAGCTTGGTCGGGTTCGAGCAGTACTTC.

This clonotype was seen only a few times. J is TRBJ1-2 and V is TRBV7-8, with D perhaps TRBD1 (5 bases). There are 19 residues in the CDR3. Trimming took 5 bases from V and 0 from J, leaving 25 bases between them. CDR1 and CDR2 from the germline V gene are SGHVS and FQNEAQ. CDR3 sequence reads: CASSPPAFATGIANYGYTF. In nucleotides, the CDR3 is TGTGCCAGCAGCCCCCCAGCGTTCGCTACAGGCATAGCTAACTATGGCTACACCTTC.

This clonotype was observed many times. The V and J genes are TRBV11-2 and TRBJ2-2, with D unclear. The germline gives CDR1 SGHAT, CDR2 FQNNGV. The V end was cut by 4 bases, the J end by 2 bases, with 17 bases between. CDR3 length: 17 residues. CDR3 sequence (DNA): TGTGCCAGCAGCTCCCGAGACACAAGCTTAAACACCGGGGAGCTGTTTTTT. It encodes CASSSRDTSLNTGELFF.

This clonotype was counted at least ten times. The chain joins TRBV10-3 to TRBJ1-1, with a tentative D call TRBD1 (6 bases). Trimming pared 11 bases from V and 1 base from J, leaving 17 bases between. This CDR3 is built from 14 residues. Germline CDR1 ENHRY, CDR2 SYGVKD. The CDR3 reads CAAGGDFPNTEAFF. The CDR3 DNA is TGTGCCGCCGGGGGCGACTTTCCGAACACTGAAGCTTTCTTT.

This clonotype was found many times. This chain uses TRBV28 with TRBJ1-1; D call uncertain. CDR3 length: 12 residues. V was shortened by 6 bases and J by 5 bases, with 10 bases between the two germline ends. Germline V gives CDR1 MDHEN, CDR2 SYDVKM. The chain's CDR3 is CASSSQGTEAFF. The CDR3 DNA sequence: TGTGCCAGCAGCTCACAAGGTACTGAAGCTTTCTTT.

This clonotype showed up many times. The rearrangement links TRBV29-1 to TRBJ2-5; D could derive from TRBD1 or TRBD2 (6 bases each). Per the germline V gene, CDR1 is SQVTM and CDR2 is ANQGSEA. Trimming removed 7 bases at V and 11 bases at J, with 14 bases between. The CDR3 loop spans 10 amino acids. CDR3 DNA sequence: TGCAGCGGCGGGACAACCTCACAGTACTTC. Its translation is CSGGTTSQYF.

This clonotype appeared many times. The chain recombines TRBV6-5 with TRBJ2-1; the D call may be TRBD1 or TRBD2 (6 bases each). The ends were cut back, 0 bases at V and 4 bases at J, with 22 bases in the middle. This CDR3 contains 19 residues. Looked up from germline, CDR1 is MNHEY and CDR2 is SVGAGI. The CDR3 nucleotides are TGTGCCAGCAGTTACTCGAATTTGGGACATTTGGCGGGATACAATGAGCAGTTCTTC. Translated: CASSYSNLGHLAGYNEQFF.

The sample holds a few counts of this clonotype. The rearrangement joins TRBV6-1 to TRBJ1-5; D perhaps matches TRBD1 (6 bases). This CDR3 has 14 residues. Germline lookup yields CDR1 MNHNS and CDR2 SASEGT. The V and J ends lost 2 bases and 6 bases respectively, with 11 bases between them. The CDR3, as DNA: TGTGCCAGCAGTGAAAGGGGGGTTGGTCAGCCCCAGCATTTT. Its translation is CASSERGVGQPQHF.

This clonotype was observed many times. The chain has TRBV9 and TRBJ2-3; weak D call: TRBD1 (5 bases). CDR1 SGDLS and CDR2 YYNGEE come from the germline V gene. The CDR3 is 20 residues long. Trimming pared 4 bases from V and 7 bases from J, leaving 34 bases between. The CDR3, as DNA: TGTGCCAGCAGCACCCCTTCGCCGTCAGGGCCACACCTGATCGCAAATACGCAGTATTTT. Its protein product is CASSTPSPSGPHLIANTQYF. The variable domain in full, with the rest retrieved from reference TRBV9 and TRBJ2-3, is DSGVTQTPKHLITATGQRVTLRCSPRSGDLSVYWYQQSLDQGLQFLIQYYNGEERAKGNILERFSAQQFPDLHSELNLSSLELGDSALYFCASSTPSPSGPHLIANTQYFGPGTRLTVL.

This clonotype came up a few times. This CDR3 is CASNEYNDRVNTEAFF. The CDR3 DNA reads TGTGCCAGCAACGAATACAATGACAGGGTGAACACTGAAGCTTTCTTT. The rearrangement uses TRBV6-1 and TRBJ1-1; 7 positions agree with TRBD1. J was trimmed by 0 bases and V by 7 bases; bases with no gene match: 11. This CDR3 comprises 16 residues. CDR1 is MNHNS, CDR2 SASEGT, per germline.

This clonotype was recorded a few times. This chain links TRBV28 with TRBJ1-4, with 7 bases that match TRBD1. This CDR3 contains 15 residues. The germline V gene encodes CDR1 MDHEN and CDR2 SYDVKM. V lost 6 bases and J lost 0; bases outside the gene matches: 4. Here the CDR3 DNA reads TGTGCCAGCAGCGGTACAGGGGCAACTAATGAAAAACTGTTTTTT. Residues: CASSGTGATNEKLFF. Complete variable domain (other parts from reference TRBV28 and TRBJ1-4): DVKVTQSSRYLVKRTGEKVFLECVQDMDHENMFWYRQDPGLGLRLIYFSYDVKMKEKGDIPEGYSVSREKKERFSLILESASTNQTSMYLCASSGTGATNEKLFFGSGTQLSVL.

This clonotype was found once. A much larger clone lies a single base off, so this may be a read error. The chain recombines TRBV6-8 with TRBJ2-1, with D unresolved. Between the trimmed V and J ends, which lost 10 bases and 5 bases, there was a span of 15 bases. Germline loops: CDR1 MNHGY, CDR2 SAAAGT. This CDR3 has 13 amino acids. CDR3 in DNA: TGTGCCACCATCGTGGGCGAGAACAATGAGCAGTTCTTC. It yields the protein CATIVGENNEQFF.

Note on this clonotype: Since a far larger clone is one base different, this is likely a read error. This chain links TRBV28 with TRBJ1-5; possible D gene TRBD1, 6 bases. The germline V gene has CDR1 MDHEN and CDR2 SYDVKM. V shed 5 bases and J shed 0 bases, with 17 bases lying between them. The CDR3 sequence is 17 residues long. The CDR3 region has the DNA TGTGCCAGCAGTGAGGACAGCAGTGGATATAGCAATCAGCCCCAGCATTTT. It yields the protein CASSEDSSGYSNQPQHF.

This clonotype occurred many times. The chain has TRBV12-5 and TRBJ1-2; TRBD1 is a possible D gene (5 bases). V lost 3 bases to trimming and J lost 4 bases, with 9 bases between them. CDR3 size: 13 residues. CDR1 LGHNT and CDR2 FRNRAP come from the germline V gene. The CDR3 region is CASGLGTSYGYTF. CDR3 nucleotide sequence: TGTGCTAGTGGTTTAGGGACCTCCTATGGCTACACCTTC.

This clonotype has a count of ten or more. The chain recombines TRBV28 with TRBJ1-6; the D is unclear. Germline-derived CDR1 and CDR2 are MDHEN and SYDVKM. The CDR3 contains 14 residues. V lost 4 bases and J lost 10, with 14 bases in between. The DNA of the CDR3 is TGTGCCAGCAGTTGGAAGCGGGGAGAATCACCCCTCCACTTT. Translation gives CASSWKRGESPLHF.

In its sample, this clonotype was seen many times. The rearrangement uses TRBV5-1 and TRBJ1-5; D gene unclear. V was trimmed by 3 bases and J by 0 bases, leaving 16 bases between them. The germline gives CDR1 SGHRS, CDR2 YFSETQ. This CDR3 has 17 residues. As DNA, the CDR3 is TGCGCCAGCAGCTCACCGCTGGGCCGAAATAGCAATCAGCCCCAGCATTTT. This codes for CASSSPLGRNSNQPQHF.

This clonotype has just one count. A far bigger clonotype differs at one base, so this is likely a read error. This CDR3 reads CASLLAPSNEQYF. The CDR3 DNA sequence: TGTGCCAGCCTCTTGGCTCCGAGTAATGAGCAGTACTTC. The V call is TRBV12-3 or TRBV12-4, the J call TRBJ2-7; D unclear. The CDR3 has 13 amino acids. The V gene lost 8 bases and the J gene lost 7 bases, with 18 bases spanning the gap.

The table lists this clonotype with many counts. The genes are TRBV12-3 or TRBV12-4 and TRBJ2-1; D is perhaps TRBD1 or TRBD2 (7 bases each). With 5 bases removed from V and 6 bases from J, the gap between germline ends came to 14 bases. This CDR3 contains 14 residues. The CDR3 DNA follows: TGTGCCAGCAGTCTCGCAGGGGGGGCCAATGAGCAGTTCTTC. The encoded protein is CASSLAGGANEQFF.

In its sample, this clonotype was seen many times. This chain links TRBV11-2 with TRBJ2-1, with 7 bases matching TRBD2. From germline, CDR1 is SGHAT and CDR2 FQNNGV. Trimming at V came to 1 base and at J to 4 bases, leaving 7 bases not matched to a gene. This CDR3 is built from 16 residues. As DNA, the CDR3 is TGTGCCAGCAGCTTAGTAGTGGCTAGCGGTTACAATGAGCAGTTCTTC. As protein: CASSLVVASGYNEQFF.

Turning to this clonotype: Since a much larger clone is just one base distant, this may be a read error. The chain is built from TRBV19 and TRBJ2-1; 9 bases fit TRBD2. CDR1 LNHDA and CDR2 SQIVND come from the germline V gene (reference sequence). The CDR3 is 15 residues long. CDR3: CASSIRGRAGHEQLF. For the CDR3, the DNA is TGTGCCAGTAGTATTCGCGGGAGGGCCGGCCATGAGCAGCTCTTC.

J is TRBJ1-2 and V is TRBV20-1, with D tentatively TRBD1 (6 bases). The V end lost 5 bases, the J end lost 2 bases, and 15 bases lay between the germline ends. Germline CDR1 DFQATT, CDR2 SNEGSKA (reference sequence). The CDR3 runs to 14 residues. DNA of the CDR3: TGCAGTGCTTTACACAGGGCCAACAACTATGGCTACACCTTC. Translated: CSALHRANNYGYTF.

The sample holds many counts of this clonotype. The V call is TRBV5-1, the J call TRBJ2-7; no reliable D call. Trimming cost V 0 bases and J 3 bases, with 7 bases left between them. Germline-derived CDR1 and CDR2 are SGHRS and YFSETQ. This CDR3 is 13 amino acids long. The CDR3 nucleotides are TGCGCCAGCAGCTTGGCTACTGACTACGAGCAGTACTTC. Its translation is CASSLATDYEQYF.

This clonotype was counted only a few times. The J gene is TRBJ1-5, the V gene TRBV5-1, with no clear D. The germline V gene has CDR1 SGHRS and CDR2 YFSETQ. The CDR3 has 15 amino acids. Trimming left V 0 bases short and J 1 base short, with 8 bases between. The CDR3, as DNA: TGCGCCAGCAGCTTGGACGGGGTAAGCAATCAGCCCCAGCATTTT. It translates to CASSLDGVSNQPQHF.

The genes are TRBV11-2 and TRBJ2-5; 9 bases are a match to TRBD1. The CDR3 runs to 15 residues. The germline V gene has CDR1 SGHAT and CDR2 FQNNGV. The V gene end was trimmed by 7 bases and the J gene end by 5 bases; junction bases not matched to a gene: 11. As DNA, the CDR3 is TGTGCCAGCAACCTGGGAACAGGGGGCTGGGAGACCCAGTACTTC. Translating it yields CASNLGTGGWETQYF.

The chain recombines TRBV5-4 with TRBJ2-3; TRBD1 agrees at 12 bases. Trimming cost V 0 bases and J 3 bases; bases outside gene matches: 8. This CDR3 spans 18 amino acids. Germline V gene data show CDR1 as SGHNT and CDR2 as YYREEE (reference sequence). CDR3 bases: TGTGCCAGCAGCTTGGGTATGCCGGGACAGGGGGCAACAGATACGCAGTATTTT. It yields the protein CASSLGMPGQGATDTQYF.

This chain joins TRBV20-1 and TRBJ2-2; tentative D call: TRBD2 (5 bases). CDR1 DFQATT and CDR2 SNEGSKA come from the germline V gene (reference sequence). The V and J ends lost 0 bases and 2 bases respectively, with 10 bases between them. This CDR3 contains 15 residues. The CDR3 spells CSARDLRVNTGELFF. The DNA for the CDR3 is TGCAGTGCTAGAGATCTGCGGGTAAACACCGGGGAGCTGTTTTTT.

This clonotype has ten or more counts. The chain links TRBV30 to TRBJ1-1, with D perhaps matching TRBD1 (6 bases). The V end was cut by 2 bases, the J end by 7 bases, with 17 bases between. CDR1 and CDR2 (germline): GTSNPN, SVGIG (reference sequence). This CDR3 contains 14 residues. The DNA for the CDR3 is TGTGCCTGGAGTTTGACAGGAGGGGTGGTTGAAGCTTTCTTT. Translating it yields CAWSLTGGVVEAFF.

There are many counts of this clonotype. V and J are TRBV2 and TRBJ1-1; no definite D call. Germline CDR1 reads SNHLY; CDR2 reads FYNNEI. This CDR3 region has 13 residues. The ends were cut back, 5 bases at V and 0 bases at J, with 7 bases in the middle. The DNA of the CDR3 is TGTGCCAGCAGTTTTAGAGTGAACACTGAAGCTTTCTTT. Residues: CASSFRVNTEAFF.